One and the same sample provided the 14 T cell receptor beta chains below, sequenced in a study of early T cells in non-severe SARS-CoV-2 infection. TCRdb reanalysed the 5' RACE reads using MiXCR and keeps one entry per CDR3 protein. The repertoire holds some 48,000 distinct CDR3 sequences, with about 4% as singletons. The sample taken for sequencing was whole blood. The receptors shown here come from an adult who was a healthcare worker with PCR-confirmed SARS-CoV-2 infection or an uninfected control (not recorded which).

The genes are TRBV24-1 and TRBJ2-1, with TRBD2 matching over 9 bases. The V gene's germline CDR1 is KGHDR and CDR2 SFDVKD. The CDR3 consists of 17 residues. The J segment lost 2 bases and the V segment lost 2 bases, leaving 6 bases of the junction unmatched. The CDR3 is CATSDSGGGAAYNEQFF. The CDR3 nucleotides are TGTGCCACCAGTGATTCTGGCGGGGGGGCTGCCTACAATGAGCAGTTCTTC.

This clonotype has only a few counts. The V call is TRBV6-2 or TRBV6-3, the J call TRBJ1-1; 10 bases align to TRBD1. Germline V CDR1 and CDR2: MNHEY, SVGEGT. With V trimmed by 2 bases and J by 5 bases, 2 bases remained unmatched. There are 14 residues in the CDR3. Here the CDR3 DNA reads TGTGCCAGCAGTTACGGGACAGGGGTGACTGAAGCTTTCTTT. It encodes CASSYGTGVTEAFF.

This clonotype was found many times. This chain joins TRBV3-1 and TRBJ1-2, with D unclear. Germline V gene data show CDR1 as LGHDT and CDR2 as YNNKEL (reference sequence). This CDR3 comprises 12 residues. Trimming shortened V by 7 bases and J by 8 bases, and 14 bases separated the two germline ends. The CDR3 bases are TGTGCCAGCACCCCCTCGTCTGGAGGCTACACCTTC. Translating gives CASTPSSGGYTF.

This clonotype was counted many times. The V call is TRBV12-3 or TRBV12-4, the J call TRBJ1-1; D is uncertain. CDR3 size: 12 residues. The V gene lost 2 bases and the J gene lost 6 bases, with 7 bases spanning the gap. CDR3 in DNA: TGTGCCAGCAGTTTATGGAGGTCTGAAGCTTTCTTT. It yields the protein CASSLWRSEAFF.

As regards this clonotype: A clone one base away is much larger, so this may be a read error. V and J are TRBV18 and TRBJ1-1; 9 nucleotides agree with TRBD1. CDR3 length: 15 residues. V dropped 4 bases and J dropped 8; count of bases not matched to a gene: 11. The V gene's germline CDR1 is KGHSH and CDR2 LQKENI. The CDR3 nucleotides are TGTGCCAGCTCACAGGGACAGGGAGGAGGGGAGGAAGCTTTCTTT. Translation: CASSQGQGGGEEAFF.

This clonotype has at least ten counts. The V and J genes are TRBV3-1 and TRBJ2-7; 7 positions match TRBD2. V was pared by 1 base and J by 0 bases, with 12 bases of the junction left unmatched. The CDR3 spans 18 residues. The germline gives CDR1 LGHDT, CDR2 YNNKEL (reference sequence). The CDR3 spells CASSQGPPREDHSYEQYF. The CDR3 nucleotides are TGTGCCAGCAGCCAAGGACCACCCCGGGAGGATCACTCCTACGAGCAGTACTTC.

This clonotype was seen ten or more times. This sequence joins TRBV20-1 and TRBJ2-7, with 9 bases fitting TRBD2. V was clipped by 0 bases and J by 6 bases; unmatched bases: 9. Germline-derived CDR1 and CDR2 are DFQATT and SNEGSKA (reference sequence). This CDR3 has 15 residues. The CDR3 loop reads CSARDLSGRLPEQYF. The CDR3 nucleotides read TGCAGTGCTAGAGATCTCAGCGGGAGGTTACCCGAGCAGTACTTC.

This clonotype was seen a few times. The rearrangement links TRBV5-1 to TRBJ2-1; D is perhaps TRBD2 (5 bases). Germline lookup yields CDR1 SGHRS and CDR2 YFSETQ. There are 14 residues in the CDR3. The V end lost 5 bases, the J end lost 2 bases, and 11 bases lay between the germline ends. CDR3 amino acids: CASRREVPYNEQFF. CDR3 in DNA: TGCGCCAGCAGGAGGGAAGTACCCTACAATGAGCAGTTCTTC.

In its sample, this clonotype was seen many times. The chain recombines TRBV7-3 with TRBJ2-6; D is undetermined. The CDR3 length is 16 residues. Germline CDR1 is SGHTA and CDR2 is FQGTGA. V lost 3 bases, J lost 0 bases, and 9 bases lay in between. The DNA for the CDR3 is TGTGCCAGCAGCTTGGCCCCTTCCTCTGGGGCCAACGTCCTGACTTTC. This translates into CASSLAPSSGANVLTF.

V is TRBV20-1 and J is TRBJ1-6; 7 positions agree with TRBD1. The germline gives CDR1 DFQATT, CDR2 SNEGSKA (reference sequence). The V gene end was trimmed by 3 bases and the J gene end by 8 bases; junction bases not matched to a gene: 13. This CDR3 region has 16 residues. The CDR3 DNA follows: TGCAGTGCTAGTCGTGGGGCAGGGGGACCCGATTCACCCCTCCACTTT. It codes for CSASRGAGGPDSPLHF.

This clonotype showed up many times. This rearrangement joins TRBV20-1 to TRBJ2-7; D perhaps matches TRBD2 (6 bases). Germline V lookup: CDR1 DFQATT, CDR2 SNEGSKA (reference sequence). V was shortened by 5 bases and J by 7 bases, with 18 bases between the two germline ends. The CDR3 consists of 13 residues. The CDR3 region is CSAPSKGRQEQYF. The CDR3 DNA reads TGCAGTGCTCCCTCGAAAGGGAGGCAGGAGCAGTACTTC.

The sample holds many counts of this clonotype. The chain couples TRBV19 to TRBJ2-6, with a possible D match to TRBD2 (5 bases). The CDR3 has 13 residues. The germline gives CDR1 LNHDA, CDR2 SQIVND (reference sequence). V was pared by 10 bases and J by 7 bases, with 14 bases between. The CDR3 is CATGGPGANVLTF. In DNA, the CDR3 is TGTGCCACAGGAGGACCAGGAGCCAACGTCCTGACTTTC.

This clonotype occurred a few times. The rearrangement links TRBV20-1 to TRBJ2-7, with 9 bases identical to TRBD1. Trimming at V came to 3 bases and at J to 4 bases, leaving 10 bases not matched to a gene. The CDR3 extends over 15 amino acids. The germline V gene has CDR1 DFQATT and CDR2 SNEGSKA (reference sequence). The chain's CDR3 is CSASAVPGQGYEQYF. As DNA, the CDR3 is TGCAGTGCTAGTGCCGTCCCGGGACAGGGTTACGAGCAGTACTTC.

Ten or more counts support this clonotype. The gene calls are TRBV5-1 and TRBJ2-3; 7 nucleotides align to TRBD2. With V trimmed by 4 bases and J by 1 base, 6 bases remained unmatched. The CDR3 consists of 15 residues. CDR1 is SGHRS, CDR2 YFSETQ, per germline. This CDR3 is CASSETGLRTDTQYF. Written as DNA, the CDR3 is TGCGCCAGCAGCGAAACGGGACTACGCACAGATACGCAGTATTTT.